This T cell receptor beta chain comes out of a study of blood T cell repertoires in COVID-19. Study-wide background: Acute and convalescent COVID-19 samples came from the United States, Italy and Spain.

The age range of participants was about 18 to 90 years, with residence in about two dozen US areas. Categorization into cohorts depended on clinical history that participants reported. Between the trimmed V and J ends, which lost 1 base and 5 bases, there was a span of 10 bases. This CDR3 is 14 amino acids long. Germline values: CDR1 SNHLY, CDR2 FYNNEI. Clones were read by immunoSEQ multiplex PCR, and TCRdb kept only the in-frame ones, dropping some. The table includes about 380,000 clones, around 90% detected once. The rearrangement uses TRBV2 and TRBJ2-3; tentative D call: TRBD1 (5 bases). The TCR was taken from a woman aged 18 to 35 who had recovered from COVID-19. The specimen was PBMCs or T cells enriched from blood (not recorded which). CDR3 bases: TGTGCCAGCAGTGAAGAACAGGCCTTAGATACGCAGTATTTT. This translates into CASSEEQALDTQYF.